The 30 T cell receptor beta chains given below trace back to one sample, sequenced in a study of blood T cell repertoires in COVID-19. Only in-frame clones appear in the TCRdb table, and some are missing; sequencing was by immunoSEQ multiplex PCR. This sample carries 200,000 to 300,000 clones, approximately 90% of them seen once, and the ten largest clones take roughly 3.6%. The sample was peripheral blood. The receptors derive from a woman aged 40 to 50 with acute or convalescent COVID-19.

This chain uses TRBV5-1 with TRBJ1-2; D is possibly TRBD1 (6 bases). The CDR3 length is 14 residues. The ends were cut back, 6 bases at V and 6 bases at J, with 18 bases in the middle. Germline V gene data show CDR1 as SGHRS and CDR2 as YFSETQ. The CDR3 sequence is CASTASTGFDGYTF. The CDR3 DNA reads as TGCGCCAGCACGGCCAGCACAGGGTTCGATGGCTACACCTTC.

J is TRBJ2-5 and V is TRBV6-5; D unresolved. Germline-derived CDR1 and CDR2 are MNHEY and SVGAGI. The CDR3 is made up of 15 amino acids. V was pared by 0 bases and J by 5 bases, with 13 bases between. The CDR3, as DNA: TGTGCCAGCAGTTACTCGACGGGTTTGTGGGAGACCCAGTACTTC. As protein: CASSYSTGLWETQYF.

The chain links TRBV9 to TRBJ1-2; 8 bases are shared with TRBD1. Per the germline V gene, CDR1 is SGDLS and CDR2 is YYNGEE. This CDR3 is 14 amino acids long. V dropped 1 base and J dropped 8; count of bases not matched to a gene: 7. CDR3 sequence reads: CASSVNQGAGGYTF. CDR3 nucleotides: TGTGCCAGCAGCGTAAACCAGGGGGCAGGAGGCTACACCTTC.

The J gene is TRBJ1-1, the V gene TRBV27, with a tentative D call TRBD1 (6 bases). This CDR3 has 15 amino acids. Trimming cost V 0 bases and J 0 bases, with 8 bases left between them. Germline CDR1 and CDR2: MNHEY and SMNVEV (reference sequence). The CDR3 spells CASSLSTGVNTEAFF. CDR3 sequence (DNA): TGTGCCAGCAGTTTATCGACAGGAGTGAACACTGAAGCTTTCTTT.

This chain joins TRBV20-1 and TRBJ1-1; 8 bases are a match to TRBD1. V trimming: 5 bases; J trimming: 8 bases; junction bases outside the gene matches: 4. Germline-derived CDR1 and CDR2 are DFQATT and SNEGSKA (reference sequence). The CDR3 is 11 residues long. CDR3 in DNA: TGCAGTGCTGGTAGACAGGGGGAAGCTTTCTTT. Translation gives CSAGRQGEAFF.

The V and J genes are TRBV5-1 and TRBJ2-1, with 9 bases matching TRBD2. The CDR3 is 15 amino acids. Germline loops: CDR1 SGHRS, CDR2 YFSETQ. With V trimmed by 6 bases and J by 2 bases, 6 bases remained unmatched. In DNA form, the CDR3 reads TGCGCCAGCACCCCACTAGCGGGTGCCTACAATGAGCAGTTCTTC. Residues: CASTPLAGAYNEQFF.

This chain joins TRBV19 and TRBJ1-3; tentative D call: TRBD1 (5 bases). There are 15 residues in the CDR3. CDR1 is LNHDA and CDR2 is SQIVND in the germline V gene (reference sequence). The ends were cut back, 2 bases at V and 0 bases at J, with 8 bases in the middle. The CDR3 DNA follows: TGTGCCAGTAGTATAAGACAGAGCTCTGGAAACACCATATATTTT. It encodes CASSIRQSSGNTIYF. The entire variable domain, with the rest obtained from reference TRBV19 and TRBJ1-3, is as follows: DGGITQSPKYLFRKEGQNVTLSCEQNLNHDAMYWYRQDPGQGLRLIYYSQIVNDFQKGDIAEGYSVSREKKESFPLTVTSAQKNPTAFYLCASSIRQSSGNTIYFGEGSWLTVV.

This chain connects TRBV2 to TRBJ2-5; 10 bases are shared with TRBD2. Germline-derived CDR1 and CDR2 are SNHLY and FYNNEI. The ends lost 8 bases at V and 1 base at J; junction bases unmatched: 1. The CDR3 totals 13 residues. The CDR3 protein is CASQRGGQETQYF. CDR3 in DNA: TGTGCCAGCCAGCGGGGGGGCCAAGAGACCCAGTACTTC.

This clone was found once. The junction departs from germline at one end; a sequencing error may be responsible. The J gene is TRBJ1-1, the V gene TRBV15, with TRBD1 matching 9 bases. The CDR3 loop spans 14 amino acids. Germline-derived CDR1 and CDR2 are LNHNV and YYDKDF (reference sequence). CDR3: CATSDRGGNAEAFF. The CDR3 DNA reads TGTGCCACCAGCGACAGGGGGGGGAACGCTGAAGCTTTCTTT.

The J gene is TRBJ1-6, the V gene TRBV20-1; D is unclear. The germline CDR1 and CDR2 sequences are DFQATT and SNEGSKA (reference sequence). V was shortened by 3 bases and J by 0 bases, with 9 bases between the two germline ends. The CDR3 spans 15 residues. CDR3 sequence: CSASPTSSYNSPLHF. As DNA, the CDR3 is TGCAGTGCTAGTCCCACGAGCTCCTATAATTCACCCCTCCACTTT.

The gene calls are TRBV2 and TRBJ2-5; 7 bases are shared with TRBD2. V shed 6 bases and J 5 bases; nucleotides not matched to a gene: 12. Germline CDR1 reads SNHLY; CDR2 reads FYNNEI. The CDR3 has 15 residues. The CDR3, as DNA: TGTGCCAGCAGCACAAGAGCGGGGAGTGGGGAGACCCAGTACTTC. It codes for CASSTRAGSGETQYF.

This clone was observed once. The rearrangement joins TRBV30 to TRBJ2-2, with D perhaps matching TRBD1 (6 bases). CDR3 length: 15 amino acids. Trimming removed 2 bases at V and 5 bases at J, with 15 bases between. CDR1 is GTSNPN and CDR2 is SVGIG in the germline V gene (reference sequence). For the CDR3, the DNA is TGTGCCTGGAGTTCGGGGCCCCAGGGGACCGGGGAGCTGTTTTTT. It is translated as CAWSSGPQGTGELFF.

The CDR3 DNA is TGTGCCTGGAGTGGGGGACAGTCCTATGGCTACACCTTC. Translating it yields CAWSGGQSYGYTF. The V call is TRBV30, the J call TRBJ1-2, with 7 positions matching TRBD1. V was pared by 1 base and J by 4 bases, with 3 bases of the junction left unmatched. In germline, CDR1 is GTSNPN, CDR2 SVGIG (reference sequence). This CDR3 has 13 amino acids.

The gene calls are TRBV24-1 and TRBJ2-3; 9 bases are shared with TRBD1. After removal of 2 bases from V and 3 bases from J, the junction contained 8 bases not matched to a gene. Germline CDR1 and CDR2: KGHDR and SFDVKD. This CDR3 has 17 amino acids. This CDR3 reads CATSDWPTGGGTDTQYF. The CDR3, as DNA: TGTGCCACCAGTGATTGGCCTACAGGGGGCGGGACAGATACGCAGTATTTT.

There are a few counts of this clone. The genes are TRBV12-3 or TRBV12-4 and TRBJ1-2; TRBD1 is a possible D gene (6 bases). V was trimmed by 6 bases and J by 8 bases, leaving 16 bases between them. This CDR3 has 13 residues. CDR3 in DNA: TGTGCCAGCAGACTAGGACAGTCTGGCGGCTACACCTTC. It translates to CASRLGQSGGYTF.

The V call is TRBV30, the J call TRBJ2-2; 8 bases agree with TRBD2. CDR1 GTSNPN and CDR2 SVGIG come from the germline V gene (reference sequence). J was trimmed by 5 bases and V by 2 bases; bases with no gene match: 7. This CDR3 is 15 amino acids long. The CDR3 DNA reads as TGTGCCTGGAGTTACGGGGGGGCGGAAACCGGGGAGCTGTTTTTT. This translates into CAWSYGGAETGELFF.

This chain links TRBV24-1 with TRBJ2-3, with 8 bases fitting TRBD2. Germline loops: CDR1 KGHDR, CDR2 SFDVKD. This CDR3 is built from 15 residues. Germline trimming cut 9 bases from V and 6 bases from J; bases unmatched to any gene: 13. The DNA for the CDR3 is TGTGCCACCCAGCGGGGCGCGGGGGGCGTGGATACGCAGTATTTT. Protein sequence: CATQRGAGGVDTQYF.

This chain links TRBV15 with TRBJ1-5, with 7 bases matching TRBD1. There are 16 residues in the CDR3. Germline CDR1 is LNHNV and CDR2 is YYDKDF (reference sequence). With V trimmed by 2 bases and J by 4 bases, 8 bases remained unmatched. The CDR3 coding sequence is TGTGCCACCAGCAGAAACCTGGGACAGTTTAATCAGCCCCAGCATTTT. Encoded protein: CATSRNLGQFNQPQHF.

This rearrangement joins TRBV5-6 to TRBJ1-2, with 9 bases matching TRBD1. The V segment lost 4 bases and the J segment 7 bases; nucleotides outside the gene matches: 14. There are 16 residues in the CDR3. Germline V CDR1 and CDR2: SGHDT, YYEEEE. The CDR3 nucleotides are TGTGCCAGCAGCCCGGGACAGGGCCCGGGGGCTTTTGGCTACACCTTC. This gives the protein CASSPGQGPGAFGYTF. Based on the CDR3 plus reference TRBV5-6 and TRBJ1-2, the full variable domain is DAGVTQSPTHLIKTRGQQVTLRCSPKSGHDTVSWYQQALGQGPQFIFQYYEEEERQRGNFPDRFSGHQFPNYSSELNVNALLLGDSALYLCASSPGQGPGAFGYTFGSGTRLTVV.

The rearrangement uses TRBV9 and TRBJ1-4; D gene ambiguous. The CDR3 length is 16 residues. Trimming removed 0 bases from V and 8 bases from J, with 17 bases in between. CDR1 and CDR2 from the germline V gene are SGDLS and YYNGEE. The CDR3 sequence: CASSVDYSLGVEKLFF. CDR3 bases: TGTGCCAGCAGCGTAGACTATAGTCTCGGGGTGGAAAAACTGTTTTTT.

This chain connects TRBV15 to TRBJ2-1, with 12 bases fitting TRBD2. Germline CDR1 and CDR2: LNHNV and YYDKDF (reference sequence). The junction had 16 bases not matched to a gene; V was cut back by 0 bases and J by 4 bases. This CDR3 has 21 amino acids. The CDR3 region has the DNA TGTGCCACCAGCAGAGAGGGGACTAGCGGGCCGGGGTTATTGGATTACAATGAGCAGTTCTTC. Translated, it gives CATSREGTSGPGLLDYNEQFF.

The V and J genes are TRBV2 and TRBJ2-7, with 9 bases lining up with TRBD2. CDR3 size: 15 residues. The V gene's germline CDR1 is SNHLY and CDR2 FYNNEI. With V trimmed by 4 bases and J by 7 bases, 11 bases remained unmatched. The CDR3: CASSGSGGTGREQYV. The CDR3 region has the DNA TGTGCCAGCAGTGGTAGCGGGGGCACCGGGAGGGAGCAGTACGTC.

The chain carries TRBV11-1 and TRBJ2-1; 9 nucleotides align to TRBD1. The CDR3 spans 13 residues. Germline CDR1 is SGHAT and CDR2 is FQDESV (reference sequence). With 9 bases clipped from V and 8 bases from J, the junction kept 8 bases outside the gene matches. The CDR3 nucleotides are TGTGCCAGTCGGGACAGGGTTGGTGATGAGCAGTTCTTC. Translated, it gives CASRDRVGDEQFF. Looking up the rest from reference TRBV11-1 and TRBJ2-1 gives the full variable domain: EAEVAQSPRYKITEKSQAVAFWCDPISGHATLYWYRQILGQGPELLVQFQDESVVDDSQLPKDRFSAERLKGVDSTLKIQPAELGDSAMYLCASRDRVGDEQFFGPGTRLTVL.

The CDR3 protein is CASSPPLADTQYF. The CDR3 DNA reads as TGCGCCAGCAGCCCCCCACTTGCGGATACGCAGTATTTT. V usage is TRBV5-1 and J usage is TRBJ2-3; D gene unclear. The CDR3 runs 13 residues. V lost 4 bases and J lost 6, with 12 bases in between. Germline CDR1 and CDR2: SGHRS and YFSETQ.

The CDR3 sequence is CASSLSPSGGENTGELFF. The CDR3 bases are TGTGCCAGCAGCTTATCGCCTAGCGGGGGGGAAAACACCGGGGAGCTGTTTTTT. The chain is built from TRBV7-6 and TRBJ2-2, with TRBD2 identical over 12 bases. V was clipped by 2 bases and J by 2 bases; unmatched bases: 6. Germline values: CDR1 SGHVS, CDR2 FNYEAQ. CDR3 size: 18 residues.

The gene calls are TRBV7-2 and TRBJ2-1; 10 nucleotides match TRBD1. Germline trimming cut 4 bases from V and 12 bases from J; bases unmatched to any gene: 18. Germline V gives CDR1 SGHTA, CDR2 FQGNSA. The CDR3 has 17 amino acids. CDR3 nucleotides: TGTGCCAGCAGCTCCGGATACGGGACAGGGGAAGTTCACGGGCAGTTCTTC. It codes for CASSSGYGTGEVHGQFF. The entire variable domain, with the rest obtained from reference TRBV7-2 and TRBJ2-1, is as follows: GAGVSQSPSNKVTEKGKDVELRCDPISGHTALYWYRQSLGQGLEFLIYFQGNSAPDKSGLPSDRFSAERTGGSVSTLTIQRTQQEDSAVYLCASSSGYGTGEVHGQFFGPGTRLTVL.

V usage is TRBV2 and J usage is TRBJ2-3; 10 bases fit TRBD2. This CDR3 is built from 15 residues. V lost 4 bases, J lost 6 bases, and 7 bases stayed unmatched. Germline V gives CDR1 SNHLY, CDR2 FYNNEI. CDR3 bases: TGTGCCAGCAGTGTAGGACTAGCGGTGTATGATACGCAGTATTTT. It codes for CASSVGLAVYDTQYF.

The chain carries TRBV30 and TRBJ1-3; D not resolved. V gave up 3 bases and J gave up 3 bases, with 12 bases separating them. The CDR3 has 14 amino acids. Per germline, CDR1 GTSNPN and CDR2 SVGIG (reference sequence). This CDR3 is CAWRFSGSGNTIYF. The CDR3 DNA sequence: TGTGCCTGGAGATTCTCGGGGAGTGGAAACACCATATATTTT. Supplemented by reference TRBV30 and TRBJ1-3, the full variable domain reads SQTIHQWPATLVQPVGSPLSLECTVEGTSNPNLYWYRQAAGRGLQLLFYSVGIGQISSEVPQNLSASRPQDRQFILSSKKLLLSDSGFYLCAWRFSGSGNTIYFGEGSWLTVV.

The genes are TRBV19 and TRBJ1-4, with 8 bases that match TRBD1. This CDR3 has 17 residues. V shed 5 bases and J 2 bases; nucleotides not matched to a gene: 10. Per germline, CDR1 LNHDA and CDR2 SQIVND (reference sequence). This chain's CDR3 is CASSWTGRLATNEKLFF. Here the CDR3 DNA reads TGTGCCAGTAGTTGGACAGGGAGGTTGGCGACTAATGAAAAACTGTTTTTT. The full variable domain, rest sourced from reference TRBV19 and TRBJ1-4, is DGGITQSPKYLFRKEGQNVTLSCEQNLNHDAMYWYRQDPGQGLRLIYYSQIVNDFQKGDIAEGYSVSREKKESFPLTVTSAQKNPTAFYLCASSWTGRLATNEKLFFGSGTQLSVL.

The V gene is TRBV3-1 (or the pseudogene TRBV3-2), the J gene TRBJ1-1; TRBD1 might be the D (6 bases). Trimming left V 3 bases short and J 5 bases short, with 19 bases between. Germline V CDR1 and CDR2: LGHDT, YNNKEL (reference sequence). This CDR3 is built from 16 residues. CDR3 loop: CASSHKGGGRLTEAFF. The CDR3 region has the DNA TGTGCCAGCAGCCACAAAGGGGGGGGGCGTCTGACTGAAGCTTTCTTT.